A single sample is the source of the 2 T cell receptor beta chains below, sequenced in a study of naive and memory T cell subsets. Ligated cDNA underwent four rounds of PCR with nested alpha and beta constant region primers and SP2. TCRdb independently ran MiXCR on the 5' RACE reads; one entry per CDR3 protein. The table shows tens of thousands of distinct CDR3 sequences, with 5.5% to 8.5% occurring only once. A UMI-containing oligonucleotide was joined by 3' ligation to the TCR cDNA template. All receptors derive from a male donor in good health.

At least ten counts were recorded for this clonotype. The rearrangement uses TRBV5-1 and TRBJ2-7; D gene uncertain. Trimming took 0 bases from V and 4 from J, leaving 5 bases between them. There are 12 residues in the CDR3. Germline V gene sequence: CDR1 SGHRS, CDR2 YFSETQ. CDR3 DNA: TGCGCCAGCAGCTTGGACGGATACGAGCAGTACTTC. Its protein product is CASSLDGYEQYF.

This clonotype has more than one count but fewer than ten. The chain combines TRBV20-1 with TRBJ2-3; 9 bases align to TRBD2. Looked up from germline, CDR1 is DFQATT and CDR2 is SNEGSKA (reference sequence). The CDR3 is 16 residues long. The J segment lost 2 bases and the V segment lost 5 bases, leaving 11 bases of the junction unmatched. The CDR3 reads CSAYTSGGLSTDTQYF. CDR3 coding DNA: TGCAGTGCTTACACAAGCGGGGGGCTCTCCACAGATACGCAGTATTTT.